The clone carrying this TCR beta chain has just one count. As yet, its antigen is unknown. In replicate PCRs of sorted subsets, about 190 ng DNA, approximately 30,000 T cell genomes, was used. In the original processing: Junction-only sequences without quality scores came from ImmunoSEQ, so filtering differed. The method was immunoSEQ multiplex PCR; TCRdb's version includes in-frame clones alone and lacks a portion of them. Clonal size and the V and J genes are those of that table, whereas D and trimming came from the DNA. The sample has 1.5 million to 2.5 million clones, about 95% seen once. This sample is drawn from a study of shared clonotypes between healthy human individuals. General study points: Naive subsets generally exceeded memory subsets in estimated richness.

CDR1 and CDR2 (germline): KGHSH, LQKENI. Deletions cut 0 bases from V and 3 bases from J, with 11 bases between. The CDR3 is 16 residues long. Naive CD8 cells, CD45RO-negative and positively selected for CCR7, excluded terminally differentiated effector memory CD45RA+ cells. V usage is TRBV18 and J usage is TRBJ2-2; D perhaps matches TRBD2 (5 bases). The sequence was collected from a man aged 18 to 30 in good health. The material sequenced was naive CD8+ T cells sorted from blood. CDR3 sequence (DNA): TGTGCCAGCTCACCACCGTCCGGGGAAGACACCGGGGAGCTGTTTTTT. Translation: CASSPPSGEDTGELFF.